This T cell receptor beta chain was captured by sequencing in a study of blood T cell repertoires in COVID-19. Across the study: The samples span acute and convalescent COVID-19 from the United States, Italy and Spain. The analysed material was cDNA or gDNA that came from T cells, B-cell-depleted T cells, or PBMCs.

Study processing details: Reference gene primer amplification yielded estimated nucleated cell counts. Generated by immunoSEQ multiplex PCR, the TCRdb table keeps only in-frame clones and is missing some. The D gene and trimming were derived from the DNA, and the V and J assignments and clone size from that table. Altogether approximately 300,000 clones are present, approximately 89% being singletons, with the ten largest covering 1.5% to 2%. The sample comprised peripheral blood. The receptor was isolated from a woman in her twenties or thirties with COVID-19, enrolled during active disease.

CDR3 coding DNA: TGTGCCAGCAGCGCCCTCGGGGGGGGCACTGAAGCTTTCTTT. Protein: CASSALGGGTEAFF. The chain uses TRBV7-9 and TRBJ1-1; a weak D match, TRBD1 (5 bases). Germline V lookup: CDR1 SEHNR, CDR2 FQNEAQ (reference sequence). CDR3 length equals 14 residues. V gave up 5 bases and J gave up 4 bases, with 14 bases separating them.